Given below is one T cell receptor (beta chain) in context. The source of the sample is a study of blood T cell repertoires in COVID-19. TCRdb's copy holds only in-frame clones and misses some; the assay was immunoSEQ multiplex PCR. The table shows around 190,000 clones, with over 80% occurring only once. The CDR3 totals 17 residues. Trimming cost V 5 bases and J 0 bases; bases outside gene matches: 10. Germline V CDR1 and CDR2: SGHTA, FQGNSA. Seattle patients were enrolled while actively infected and followed longitudinally. The clonotype comes from a woman in her seventies with COVID-19, enrolled during active disease. Sequencing was carried out using peripheral blood. The genes are TRBV7-2 and TRBJ2-1; TRBD1 matches at 7 bases. CDR3 amino acids: CASSTRQGPSSYNEQFF. The CDR3 nucleotides are TGTGCCAGCAGCACCAGACAGGGCCCTAGCTCCTACAATGAGCAGTTCTTC.